These 23 T cell receptor beta chains originate from one sample sequenced in a study of T cells in women clearing cervical HPV infection. The table came from immunoSEQ multiplex PCR; TCRdb's copy has only in-frame clones and leaves some out. Its table records 20,000 to 25,000 clones. The sample comprised blood buffy coat. These receptor sequences come from a woman aged 18 to 75 with a cervical HPV16 infection that either progressed to CIN3+ or cleared (not recorded which).

As to this clone: The read comes to an end 3 residues before the CDR3 does, leaving the germline J gene to fill in the end. The chain joins TRBV5-4 to TRBJ2-5; 9 positions agree with TRBD1. V shed 3 bases and J 0 bases; nucleotides not matched to a gene: 3. The CDR3 totals 15 residues. The germline V gene encodes CDR1 SGHNT and CDR2 YYREEE (reference sequence). The CDR3 reads CASSWGTGNQETQYF. The part of the CDR3 DNA that was read is TGTGCCAGCAGCTGGGGGACAGGGAACCAAGAGACC.

CDR3 protein: CASILSSANSYEQYF. CDR3 bases read: TGTGCCAGCATACTATCTAGCGCCAACTCCTACGAG. The chain recombines TRBV2 with TRBJ2-7; D may be TRBD2 (6 bases). The observed sequence ends 3 residues before the CDR3 terminus, with the missing tail filled in from the germline J gene. Trimming pared 7 bases from V and 0 bases from J, leaving 16 bases between. The CDR3 spans 15 residues. CDR1 is SNHLY and CDR2 is FYNNEI in the germline V gene.

Of note for this clone: The read halts 3 residues ahead of the CDR3 end, with the missing end drawn from the germline J gene. This chain links TRBV7-8 with TRBJ2-1; TRBD2 matches at 15 bases. Germline-derived CDR1 and CDR2 are SGHVS and FQNEAQ. This CDR3 is 18 amino acids long. V trimming: 0 bases; J trimming: 6 bases; junction bases outside the gene matches: 6. The CDR3 loop reads CASSLAGTSGRRLNEQFF. The part of the CDR3 DNA that was read is TGTGCCAGCAGCTTAGCAGGGACTAGCGGGAGGAGGCTCAATGAG.

In regard to this clone: The CDR3 end falls 3 residues outside the read, so it is completed with the germline J gene. This rearrangement joins TRBV19 to TRBJ1-2; D might be TRBD1 (5 bases). V was pared by 2 bases and J by 4 bases, with 11 bases between. This CDR3 contains 14 residues. Germline CDR1 reads LNHDA; CDR2 reads SQIVND (reference sequence). The CDR3 DNA, read in part, is TGTGCCAGTAGTATATCGGCGGGGGGCTATGGC. Protein: CASSISAGGYG. The CDR3 in full is CASSISAGGYGYTF.

The CDR3 here is CASSSGWISSYDYTF. Partial CDR3 DNA: TGTGCCAGTAGTTCCGGGTGGATCAGCTCCTACGAC. The rearrangement joins TRBV19 to TRBJ1-2; D gene uncertain. The observed sequence ends 3 residues before the CDR3 terminus, with the missing tail filled in from the germline J gene. Germline V lookup: CDR1 LNHDA, CDR2 SQIVND (reference sequence). The CDR3 spans 15 residues.

Regarding this clone: The germline gene is not matched at one end of the junction; a read error may be the cause. The read falls 3 residues short of the CDR3 end, and the missing part is taken from the germline J gene. This CDR3 is also generated by other DNA sequences in the sample. The V and J genes are TRBV7-7 and TRBJ2-7; 7 nucleotides agree with TRBD2. CDR3 size: 14 residues. Germline-derived CDR1 and CDR2 are SSHAT and FNYEAQ (reference sequence). The CDR3 sequence is CASSLYGGSYEQYF. The CDR3 bases that were read are TGTGCTAGCAGCTTATACGGGGGGTCCTACGAG.

Notes on this clone: The read terminates 3 residues before the CDR3 end, so the remaining end is supplied by the germline J gene. The gene calls are TRBV11-2 and TRBJ2-7, with D perhaps matching TRBD1 (6 bases). The CDR3 has 15 residues. The germline V and J ends were trimmed by 7 bases and 4 bases, with 20 bases remaining between them. Per germline, CDR1 SGHAT and CDR2 FQNNGV. CDR3: CASTLSKQGQYEQYF. CDR3 bases read: TGTGCCAGCACCCTTTCAAAACAGGGCCAGTACGAG.

The CDR3 spells CSAYRDMNTEAFF. Incomplete CDR3 DNA: TGCAGTGCCTACAGGGATATGAACACTGAA. The chain is built from TRBV20-1 and TRBJ1-1; D perhaps matches TRBD1 (6 bases). The read gets to within 3 residues of the CDR3 end, and the germline J gene fills in the rest. This CDR3 comprises 13 residues. The germline gives CDR1 DFQATT, CDR2 SNEGSKA (reference sequence). The germline V and J ends were trimmed by 6 bases and 0 bases, with 11 bases remaining between them.

A note on this clone: The DNA ends 3 residues before the CDR3 does, and the rest of the CDR3 is filled in from the germline J gene. The V call is TRBV7-3, the J call TRBJ2-5; TRBD2 aligns across 10 bases. CDR1 is SGHTA and CDR2 is FQGTGA in the germline V gene. J lost 5 bases, V lost 3 bases, and 6 bases had no gene match. This CDR3 comprises 15 residues. This chain's CDR3 is CASSFLAGGRETQYF. Partial CDR3 DNA: TGTGCCAGCAGCTTTTTAGCGGGAGGCCGGGAGACC.

A note on this clone: The read halts 3 residues ahead of the CDR3 end, with the missing end drawn from the germline J gene. The V and J genes are TRBV5-1 and TRBJ2-7; 9 bases fit TRBD2. Losses at the gene ends were 4 bases for V and 3 bases for J; bases not matched to a gene: 2. Germline CDR1 reads SGHRS; CDR2 reads YFSETQ. This CDR3 comprises 13 residues. The CDR3 DNA, read in part, is TGCGCCAGCAGCGTTAGCGGGAGCTACGAG. It translates to CASSVSGSYE. The whole CDR3 protein is CASSVSGSYEQYF.

With regard to this clone: Coverage ceases 3 residues before the CDR3 finishes, and the germline J gene fills in the end. This chain joins TRBV20-1 and TRBJ2-5; D ambiguous. The V end lost 4 bases, the J end lost 2 bases, and 8 bases lay between the germline ends. The germline V gene has CDR1 DFQATT and CDR2 SNEGSKA (reference sequence). The CDR3 is made up of 12 amino acids. The part of the CDR3 DNA that was read is TGCAGTGCTATAGGGCTACAAGAGACC. Protein sequence: CSAIGLQET. The whole CDR3 sequence reads CSAIGLQETQYF.

As for this clone: The sequence runs out 3 residues before the end of the CDR3; the remainder is reconstructed from the germline J gene. The chain uses TRBV7-9 and TRBJ1-4, with D tentatively TRBD1 (6 bases). Trimming took off 8 bases at V and 6 bases at J, with 10 bases between the two ends. The CDR3 totals 12 residues. The germline CDR1 and CDR2 sequences are SEHNR and FQNEAQ (reference sequence). The covered CDR3 bases are TGTGCCAGCGTAGGGGGTGATGAAAAA. As protein: CASVGGDEK. The CDR3, in full, reads CASVGGDEKLFF.

Comment on this clone: The CDR3 end lies 3 residues beyond the end of the read and is filled in from the germline J gene. The chain employs TRBV19 and TRBJ1-3, with a weak D call TRBD1 (6 bases). Germline-derived CDR1 and CDR2 are LNHDA and SQIVND (reference sequence). The CDR3 loop spans 15 amino acids. Trimming took off 2 bases at V and 0 bases at J, with 8 bases between the two ends. CDR3: CASSITGISGNTIYF. The CDR3 DNA, read in part, is TGTGCCAGTAGTATAACAGGGATCTCTGGAAACACC.

Comment on this clone: With the read ending 3 residues before the CDR3 end, the germline J gene is used to fill in that end. The chain is built from TRBV20-1 and TRBJ2-1; weak D call: TRBD1 (6 bases). V lost 3 bases to trimming and J lost 4 bases, with 19 bases between them. This CDR3 is 16 amino acids long. CDR1 DFQATT and CDR2 SNEGSKA come from the germline V gene (reference sequence). Incomplete CDR3 DNA: TGCAGTGCTAGGGCAGGGGCCAAAAGACCATACAATGAG. Protein product: CSARAGAKRPYNE. The CDR3 in its entirety is CSARAGAKRPYNEQFF.

As regards this clone: The CDR3 end is not reached by the read, which stops 3 residues before it; the germline J gene fills it in. J is TRBJ2-4 and V is TRBV5-1; possible D gene TRBD1, 5 bases. The CDR3 has 15 residues. V was clipped by 0 bases and J by 3 bases, with 10 bases between them. CDR1 is SGHRS and CDR2 is YFSETQ in the germline V gene. This chain's CDR3 is CASSLDRLSKNIQYF. The CDR3 bases that were read are TGCGCCAGCAGCTTGGACAGGTTAAGCAAAAACATT.

About this clone itself: The observed sequence ends 3 residues before the CDR3 terminus, with the missing tail filled in from the germline J gene. The chain is built from TRBV18 and TRBJ1-2; 9 bases are shared with TRBD1. Germline CDR1 is KGHSH and CDR2 is LQKENI. The CDR3 covers 17 residues. Trimming removed 3 bases from V and 4 bases from J; junction bases left unmatched: 12. This CDR3 is CASSPYRGQGSVYGYTF. CDR3 DNA (partial): TGTGCCAGCTCACCCTACCGCGGACAGGGGAGTGTCTATGGC.

About this clone itself: The missing CDR3 end, 3 residues past where the read stops, is filled in from the germline J gene. The chain combines TRBV20-1 with TRBJ2-7; TRBD1 matches 7 bases. The CDR3 runs 14 residues. The germline gives CDR1 DFQATT, CDR2 SNEGSKA (reference sequence). Trimming removed 1 base from V and 3 bases from J; junction bases left unmatched: 6. CDR3 bases read: TGCAGTGCTAGAGTGGGGACAGACTACTACGAG. Protein sequence: CSARVGTDYYE. The whole CDR3 reads CSARVGTDYYEQYF.

Notes on this clone: The read comes to an end 3 residues before the CDR3 does, leaving the germline J gene to fill in the end. The chain employs TRBV19 and TRBJ2-1; TRBD2 aligns across 7 bases. Per germline, CDR1 LNHDA and CDR2 SQIVND (reference sequence). The CDR3 consists of 15 residues. V trimming: 7 bases; J trimming: 0 bases; junction bases outside the gene matches: 6. The CDR3 bases that were read are TGTGCCAGTACCCTACTAGCGAACTCCTACAATGAG. Its protein product is CASTLLANSYNE. In full, the CDR3 is CASTLLANSYNEQFF.

Turning to this clone: The missing CDR3 end, 3 residues past where the read stops, is filled in from the germline J gene. The rearrangement links TRBV7-8 to TRBJ2-2, with D unresolved. The length of the CDR3 is 16 residues. Per the germline V gene, CDR1 is SGHVS and CDR2 is FQNEAQ. V was shortened by 6 bases and J by 4 bases, with 18 bases between the two germline ends. The sequenced CDR3 bases are TGTGCCAGCAGGCCCCCCCGGCTAGAGCCCACCGGGGAG. Protein sequence: CASRPPRLEPTGE. The whole CDR3 protein reads CASRPPRLEPTGELFF.

As for this clone: The read terminates 3 residues before the CDR3 end, so the remaining end is supplied by the germline J gene. The chain employs TRBV20-1 and TRBJ2-3, with TRBD2 matching over 7 bases. With V trimmed by 4 bases and J by 2 bases, 3 bases remained unmatched. Germline V CDR1 and CDR2: DFQATT, SNEGSKA (reference sequence). This CDR3 is 13 amino acids long. CDR3 DNA (partial): TGCAGTGCTAACCGGGACTACACAGATACG. This sequence encodes CSANRDYTDT. The complete CDR3 reads CSANRDYTDTQYF.

Worth noting for this clone: One end of the junction does not line up with germline, which may come from a read error. Coverage ceases 3 residues before the CDR3 finishes, and the germline J gene fills in the end. The J gene is TRBJ2-1, the V gene TRBV20-1; 13 bases align to TRBD2. CDR1 DFQATT and CDR2 SNEGSKA come from the germline V gene (reference sequence). The CDR3 length is 15 residues. CDR3 DNA (partial): TGCAGTGCTGGAGAACTAGCGGGGGGGCGGAATGAG. Translated, it gives CSAGELAGGRNE. The whole CDR3 protein reads CSAGELAGGRNEQFF.

On this clone itself: The read falls 3 residues short of the CDR3 end, and the missing part is taken from the germline J gene. This rearrangement joins TRBV20-1 to TRBJ1-1; 7 positions match TRBD1. Germline V gene sequence: CDR1 DFQATT, CDR2 SNEGSKA (reference sequence). The CDR3 is 13 amino acids. V lost 2 bases, J lost 4 bases, and 4 bases stayed unmatched. Here the CDR3 reads CSARLTGTTEAFF. CDR3 DNA, as far as it was read: TGCAGTGCTAGATTGACAGGGACCACTGAA.

Turning to this clone: The read finishes 3 residues shy of the CDR3 end, and the germline J gene is used to complete it. The chain recombines TRBV27 with TRBJ2-7, with TRBD2 matching 8 bases. Per germline, CDR1 MNHEY and CDR2 SMNVEV (reference sequence). V trimming: 3 bases; J trimming: 3 bases; junction bases outside the gene matches: 4. The CDR3 length is 14 residues. The CDR3 here is CASSFQRGSYEQYF. The part of the CDR3 DNA that was read is TGTGCCAGCAGTTTTCAGCGGGGGAGCTACGAG.